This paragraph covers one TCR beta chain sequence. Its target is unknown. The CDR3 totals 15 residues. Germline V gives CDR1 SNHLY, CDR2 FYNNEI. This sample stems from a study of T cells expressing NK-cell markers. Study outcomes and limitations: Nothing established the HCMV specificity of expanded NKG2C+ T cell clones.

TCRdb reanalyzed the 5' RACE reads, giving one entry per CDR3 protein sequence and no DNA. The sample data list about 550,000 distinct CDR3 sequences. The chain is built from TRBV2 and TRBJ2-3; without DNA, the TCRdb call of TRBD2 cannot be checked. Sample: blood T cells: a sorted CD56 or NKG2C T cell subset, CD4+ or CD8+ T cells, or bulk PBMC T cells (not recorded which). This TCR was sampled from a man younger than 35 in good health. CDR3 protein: CASSRQAGVGNTQYF. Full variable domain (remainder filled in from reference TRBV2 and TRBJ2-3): EPEVTQTPSHQVTQMGQEVILRCVPISNHLYFYWYRQILGQKVEFLVSFYNNEISEKSEIFDDQFSVERPDGSNFTLKIRSTKLEDSAMYFCASSRQAGVGNTQYFGPGTRLTVL.